The table lists the clone carrying this T cell receptor (beta chain) with a few counts. Its antigen is as yet unknown. This CDR3 comprises 16 residues. In germline, CDR1 is SQVTM, CDR2 ANQGSEA. V was pared by 0 bases and J by 5 bases, with 10 bases of the junction left unmatched. The record originates from a study of T cells after yellow fever vaccination. MiXCR, applied by TCRdb to the 5' RACE reads, yields one record per CDR3 protein. The sample includes some 350,000 distinct CDR3 sequences, over 4% of them seen just once. Study results and limitations: Sorted repertoires could include abundant contaminating clonotypes from bulk cells. Weaker overall was a secondary response that nonetheless peaked faster, on day 5 versus 15. At under 98% for CD4 and approximately 88% for CD8, most primary-vaccination clones showed up again after the booster. Relatively few clonotypes were ones that appeared in both CD4 and CD8 compartments.

The chain employs TRBV29-1 and TRBJ2-5; 9 nucleotides line up with TRBD1. The sample here was PBMCs, taken 5 days after the yellow fever booster vaccination. This clonotype was obtained from a man aged 18-30 years who received the YFV17D yellow fever vaccine. The CDR3 DNA reads TGCAGCGTTGAAGAACTCGGGACAGGGAGCTTGGAGACCCAGTACTTC. Amino acids: CSVEELGTGSLETQYF.